This TCR beta chain was sequenced during a study of cytomegalovirus exposure and HLA in healthy donors. Germline CDR1 and CDR2: SEHNR and FQNEAQ (reference sequence). Trimming stripped 4 bases from V and 2 bases from J, with 12 bases between. The CDR3 extends over 14 amino acids. PCR amplification relied on 60 Vbeta primers (plus 13 Jbeta primers). TCRdb's table, derived via immunoSEQ multiplex PCR, lists solely in-frame clones and lacks some. The sample yields roughly 170,000 clones, approximately 80% seen once. The V and J genes are TRBV7-9 and TRBJ2-7, with D possibly TRBD1 on 5 matching bases. The source of this sequence is a man aged 18-30 years in good health and CMV-seronegative. The sequenced sample was PBMCs. The CDR3 DNA follows: TGTGCCAGCAGCTATAGGGGTATAGCCTACGAGCAGTACTTC. The encoded protein is CASSYRGIAYEQYF.